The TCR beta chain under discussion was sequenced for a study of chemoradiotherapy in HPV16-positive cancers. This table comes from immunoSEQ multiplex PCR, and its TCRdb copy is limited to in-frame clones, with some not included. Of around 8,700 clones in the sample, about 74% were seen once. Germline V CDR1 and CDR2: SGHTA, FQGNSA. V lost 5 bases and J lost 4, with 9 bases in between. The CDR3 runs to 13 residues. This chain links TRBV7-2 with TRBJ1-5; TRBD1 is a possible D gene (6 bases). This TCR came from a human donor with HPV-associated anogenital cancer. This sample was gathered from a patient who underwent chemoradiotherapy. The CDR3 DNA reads TGTGCCAGCAGCCCAGACAGGAATCAGCCCCAGCATTTT. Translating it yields CASSPDRNQPQHF.